This T cell receptor (beta chain) was sequenced in a study of shared clonotypes between healthy human individuals. Findings and caveats of the study: Generally, naive subsets (rather than memory subsets) showed larger estimated richness. A small donor pool kept down the genetic and exposure-history diversity that was represented.

Sequencing used immunoSEQ multiplex PCR; TCRdb keeps in-frame clones, though not all of them. Seen here are about 2.1 million clones, over 85% observed once, and the top ten hold over 1.5%. The naive CD8 fraction comprised CD45RO-negative cells positively selected for CCR7 and excluded terminally differentiated effector memory CD45RA+ cells. Details on this clone: Its antigen is unidentified.

The origin of this receptor is a man younger than 30 in good health. Some clones in this sample may be carry-over from other donors' samples. Sequencing input: naive CD8+ T cells from PBMCs.

CDR3 loop: CASSDTGRRGSTDTQYF. The CDR3 region has the DNA TGTGCCAGCAGCGATACGGGTCGGCGGGGAAGCACAGATACGCAGTATTTT. The chain recombines TRBV27 with TRBJ2-3, with D tentatively TRBD2 (6 bases). The ends were cut back, 6 bases at V and 0 bases at J, with 19 bases in the middle. Germline-derived CDR1 and CDR2 are MNHEY and SMNVEV (reference sequence). The length of the CDR3 is 17 residues.